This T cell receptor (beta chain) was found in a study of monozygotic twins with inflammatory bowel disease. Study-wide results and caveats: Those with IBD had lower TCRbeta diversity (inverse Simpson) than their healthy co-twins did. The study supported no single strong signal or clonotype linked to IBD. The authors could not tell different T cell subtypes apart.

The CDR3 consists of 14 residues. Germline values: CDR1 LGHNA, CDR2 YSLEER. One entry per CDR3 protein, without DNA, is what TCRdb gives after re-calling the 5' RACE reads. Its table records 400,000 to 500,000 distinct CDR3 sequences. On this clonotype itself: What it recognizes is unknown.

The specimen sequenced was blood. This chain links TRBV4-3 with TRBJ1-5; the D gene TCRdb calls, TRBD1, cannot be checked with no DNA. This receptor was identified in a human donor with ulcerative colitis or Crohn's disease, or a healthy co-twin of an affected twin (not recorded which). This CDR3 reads CASSHNRGPQPQHF.